Below, 29 T cell receptor beta chains from the same sample are listed, as sequenced in a study of blood T cell repertoires in COVID-19. Generated by immunoSEQ multiplex PCR, the TCRdb table keeps only in-frame clones and is missing some. In the table there are under 150,000 clones, over 75% of which are singletons. Sequenced material: PBMCs or T cells enriched from blood (not recorded which). These receptors all come from a man in his fifties in a cohort exposed to, infected with or recovered from COVID-19 (not recorded which).

The chain carries TRBV5-1 and TRBJ2-4; D call uncertain. Germline V CDR1 and CDR2: SGHRS, YFSETQ. Trimming removed 4 bases at V and 0 bases at J, with 8 bases between. This CDR3 has 14 amino acids. This CDR3 reads CASSPGAAKNIQYF. The CDR3 DNA reads TGCGCCAGCAGCCCAGGCGCAGCCAAAAACATTCAGTACTTC.

V gene TRBV7-9 combines with J gene TRBJ2-7; unclear D gene. Between the trimmed V and J ends, which lost 2 bases and 2 bases, there was a span of 10 bases. Germline V gene data show CDR1 as SEHNR and CDR2 as FQNEAQ (reference sequence). The CDR3 covers 14 residues. This chain's CDR3 is CASSLSSQTYEQYF. The CDR3, as DNA: TGTGCCAGCAGCTTATCGTCACAAACCTACGAGCAGTACTTC. The entire variable domain, with the rest obtained from reference TRBV7-9 and TRBJ2-7, is as follows: DTGVSQNPRHKITKRGQNVTFRCDPISEHNRLYWYRQTLGQGPEFLTYFQNEAQLEKSRLLSDRFSAERPKGSFSTLEIQRTEQGDSAMYLCASSLSSQTYEQYFGPGTRLTVT.

The gene calls are TRBV6-1 and TRBJ2-4, with 7 bases identical to TRBD1. CDR3 size: 14 residues. V dropped 2 bases and J dropped 4; count of bases not matched to a gene: 2. CDR1 MNHNS and CDR2 SASEGT come from the germline V gene. CDR3 sequence (DNA): TGTGCCAGCAGTGAACAGGGGGTGAAAAACATTCAGTACTTC. This encodes CASSEQGVKNIQYF.

This clone was observed once. V usage is TRBV9 and J usage is TRBJ2-7; a weak D match, TRBD1 (5 bases). V lost 4 bases, J lost 3 bases, and 14 bases lay in between. The CDR3 has 14 amino acids. Looked up from germline, CDR1 is SGDLS and CDR2 is YYNGEE. As DNA, the CDR3 is TGTGCCAGCAGCCCCCGTGGGGCGAGCTACGAGCAGTACTTC. Its translation: CASSPRGASYEQYF.

CDR3 bases: TGTGCCAGCAGGACCGGGACAGTTATCCTTAGCAATCAGCCCCAGCATTTT. Its protein product is CASRTGTVILSNQPQHF. V and J are TRBV28 and TRBJ1-5; TRBD1 matches at 7 bases. Germline loops: CDR1 MDHEN, CDR2 SYDVKM. The CDR3 is 17 amino acids. The V segment lost 6 bases and the J segment 0 bases; nucleotides outside the gene matches: 11.

The chain combines TRBV28 with TRBJ2-7; 16 nucleotides match TRBD2. Germline values: CDR1 MDHEN, CDR2 SYDVKM. The CDR3 consists of 22 residues. The J segment lost 0 bases and the V segment lost 5 bases, leaving 19 bases of the junction unmatched. The CDR3 nucleotides are TGTGCCAGCAGTCCTCTAGGCACGCGCCCGGGACTAGCGGGAGGGCCCTCCTACGAGCAGTACTTC. It translates to CASSPLGTRPGLAGGPSYEQYF.

The chain is built from TRBV7-9 and TRBJ2-1; 10 bases are shared with TRBD2. Germline V gene lookup returns CDR1 SEHNR and CDR2 FQNEAQ (reference sequence). J lost 8 bases, V lost 1 base, and 8 bases had no gene match. This CDR3 has 16 amino acids. The CDR3 protein is CASSLGPSGGLDEQFF. The CDR3, as DNA: TGTGCCAGCAGCTTAGGCCCTAGCGGGGGTCTCGATGAGCAGTTCTTC.

J is TRBJ1-2 and V is TRBV6-5; the D gene is possibly TRBD1 (5 bases). Germline V lookup: CDR1 MNHEY, CDR2 SVGAGI. The germline V and J ends were trimmed by 0 bases and 6 bases, with 14 bases remaining between them. The CDR3 loop spans 15 amino acids. CDR3: CASSYSFGGSDGYTF. CDR3 DNA: TGTGCCAGCAGTTACTCGTTTGGGGGGTCCGATGGCTACACCTTC.

The chain couples TRBV7-9 to TRBJ2-7; no clear D gene. The CDR3 consists of 13 residues. V shed 1 base and J shed 6 bases, with 10 bases lying between them. CDR1 is SEHNR, CDR2 FQNEAQ, per germline (reference sequence). The DNA for the CDR3 is TGTGCCAGCAGCTTAGGTACCAGATCCGAGCAGTACTTC. This encodes CASSLGTRSEQYF.

The chain uses TRBV6-2 or TRBV6-3 and TRBJ2-2; D possibly corresponds to TRBD2 (5 bases). Trimming cost V 4 bases and J 3 bases, with 9 bases left between them. Germline V gives CDR1 MNHEY, CDR2 SVGEGT. The CDR3 length is 14 residues. The CDR3 DNA reads TGTGCCAGCAGTTTCGGACTTTACACCGGGGAGCTGTTTTTT. Its translation: CASSFGLYTGELFF.

This clone is a singleton in its sample. The V and J genes are TRBV2 and TRBJ2-5; TRBD2 matches 9 bases. The V segment lost 6 bases and the J segment 4 bases; nucleotides outside the gene matches: 12. From germline, CDR1 is SNHLY and CDR2 FYNNEI. This CDR3 is 16 amino acids long. Here the CDR3 reads CASRPAGRGGRETQYF. Here the CDR3 DNA reads TGTGCCAGCAGGCCCGCGGGGCGGGGGGGAAGAGAGACCCAGTACTTC.

Details on this clone: It is likely a read error, because the conserved phenylalanine at the end of the CDR3 is missing. The DNA is omitted, as the CDR3 cannot be located on it reliably, and the CDR3 follows TCRdb's listing. The chain combines TRBV10-2 with TRBJ2-7; no DNA check was done on the table's D call, TRBD2. With termini counted, the CDR3 has 13 amino acids. Germline loops: CDR1 WSHSY, CDR2 SAAADI. The CDR3 reads CASSESRESGGCI.

The gene calls are TRBV25-1 and TRBJ1-1; D is ambiguous. The CDR3 extends over 13 amino acids. V dropped 3 bases and J dropped 1 base, with 6 bases sitting between them. Germline V gene sequence: CDR1 MGHDK, CDR2 SYGVNS. The CDR3 loop is CASSESENTEAFF. CDR3 nucleotides: TGTGCCAGCAGTGAGAGTGAGAACACTGAAGCTTTCTTT.

This chain links TRBV5-1 with TRBJ2-7, with TRBD2 matching 10 bases. The ends lost 1 base at V and 6 bases at J; junction bases unmatched: 4. This CDR3 is built from 14 residues. Germline values: CDR1 SGHRS, CDR2 YFSETQ. The CDR3 loop reads CASSLYTSGTEQYF. Written as DNA, the CDR3 is TGCGCCAGCAGCTTGTACACTAGCGGGACCGAGCAGTACTTC. Drawing the rest from reference TRBV5-1 and TRBJ2-7, the complete variable domain is KAGVTQTPRYLIKTRGQQVTLSCSPISGHRSVSWYQQTPGQGLQFLFEYFSETQRNKGNFPGRFSGRQFSNSRSEMNVSTLELGDSALYLCASSLYTSGTEQYFGPGTRLTVT.

The chain is built from TRBV9 and TRBJ1-4; TRBD1 matches at 8 bases. The CDR3 contains 16 residues. V lost 3 bases, J lost 8 bases, and 12 bases stayed unmatched. CDR1 SGDLS and CDR2 YYNGEE come from the germline V gene. CDR3 in DNA: TGTGCCAGCAGCGCCGGACAGGGTGGTTCCCAAGAAAAACTGTTTTTT. Its protein is CASSAGQGGSQEKLFF.

The chain uses TRBV9 and TRBJ2-3; D gene ambiguous. Trimming shortened V by 0 bases and J by 0 bases, and 8 bases separated the two germline ends. CDR1 and CDR2 (germline): SGDLS, YYNGEE. The CDR3 runs to 15 residues. As DNA, the CDR3 is TGTGCCAGCAGCGTAGGCTCAACAAGCACAGATACGCAGTATTTT. Its translation: CASSVGSTSTDTQYF.

Only a few counts were recorded for this clone. This sequence joins TRBV27 and TRBJ1-2; 9 bases align to TRBD1. From germline, CDR1 is MNHEY and CDR2 SMNVEV (reference sequence). With V trimmed by 5 bases and J by 4 bases, 8 bases remained unmatched. This CDR3 has 15 amino acids. CDR3 nucleotide sequence: TGTGCCAGCAGTGGACAGGGGTCAGGTCTCTATGGCTACACCTTC. It encodes CASSGQGSGLYGYTF.

The chain recombines TRBV5-1 with TRBJ1-3; 10 nucleotides match TRBD1. Unmatched junction bases numbered 1, after V lost 5 bases and J lost 2 bases. The CDR3 contains 14 residues. The germline V gene encodes CDR1 SGHRS and CDR2 YFSETQ. This chain's CDR3 is CASSGTGAGNTIYF. The CDR3 DNA follows: TGCGCCAGCAGTGGGACAGGGGCTGGAAACACCATATATTTT.

The CDR3, as DNA: TGTGCCAGTAGTAAGGCAGGGTTCATGAACACTGAAGCTTTCTTT. It codes for CASSKAGFMNTEAFF. This sequence joins TRBV19 and TRBJ1-1; weak D call: TRBD1 (5 bases). The V end was cut by 4 bases, the J end by 0 bases, with 12 bases between. The V gene's germline CDR1 is LNHDA and CDR2 SQIVND (reference sequence). This CDR3 comprises 15 residues.

Here the CDR3 reads CASSLLGQGYNQPQHF. CDR3 sequence (DNA): TGTGCCAGCAGTTTACTGGGACAGGGATACAATCAGCCCCAGCATTTT. The rearrangement uses TRBV28 and TRBJ1-5; 9 positions agree with TRBD1. With V trimmed by 2 bases and J by 3 bases, 5 bases remained unmatched. This CDR3 is built from 16 residues. Germline CDR1 MDHEN, CDR2 SYDVKM.

The genes are TRBV27 and TRBJ1-1, with D maybe TRBD1 (5 bases). CDR1 MNHEY and CDR2 SMNVEV come from the germline V gene (reference sequence). Deletions cut 5 bases from V and 1 base from J, with 8 bases between. The CDR3 totals 13 residues. In DNA form, the CDR3 reads TGTGCCAGCAGTGACAGCTGGAACACTGAAGCTTTCTTT. Translation: CASSDSWNTEAFF.

The V and J genes are TRBV24-1 and TRBJ1-2, with TRBD1 matching over 10 bases. The CDR3 totals 13 residues. Germline loops: CDR1 KGHDR, CDR2 SFDVKD. V gave up 9 bases and J gave up 5 bases; unmatched junction bases: 5. The CDR3 here is CATSGTGVYGYTF. For the CDR3, the DNA is TGTGCCACCTCCGGGACAGGGGTGTATGGCTACACCTTC.

This clone was picked up a small number of times. The chain couples TRBV5-4 to TRBJ2-2; D unclear. The germline CDR1 and CDR2 sequences are SGHNT and YYREEE (reference sequence). The ends were cut back, 8 bases at V and 0 bases at J, with 11 bases in the middle. The CDR3 runs 14 residues. CDR3 residues: CARQSRPNTGELFF. CDR3 DNA sequence: TGTGCCAGACAGAGCCGACCGAACACCGGGGAGCTGTTTTTT.

The rearrangement uses TRBV6-5 and TRBJ1-2; no firm D call. This CDR3 is 12 amino acids long. The V end was cut by 4 bases, the J end by 4 bases, with 7 bases between. Germline V gives CDR1 MNHEY, CDR2 SVGAGI. DNA of the CDR3: TGTGCCAGCAGTTCGGGTCTCTATGGCTACACCTTC. Residues: CASSSGLYGYTF.

The V gene is TRBV7-3, the J gene TRBJ2-1; tentative D call: TRBD1 (6 bases). Germline CDR1 SGHTA, CDR2 FQGTGA. V lost 2 bases, J lost 6 bases, and 11 bases lay in between. The CDR3 spans 14 residues. CDR3 protein: CASSLGGLSNEQFF. The DNA of the CDR3 is TGTGCCAGCAGCTTAGGGGGCTTGAGCAATGAGCAGTTCTTC. Variable domain in full (rest from reference TRBV7-3 and TRBJ2-1): GAGVSQTPSNKVTEKGKYVELRCDPISGHTALYWYRQSLGQGPEFLIYFQGTGAADDSGLPNDRFFAVRPEGSVSTLKIQRTERGDSAVYLCASSLGGLSNEQFFGPGTRLTVL.

V gene TRBV7-9 combines with J gene TRBJ2-5, with 7 bases aligning to TRBD1. With V trimmed by 7 bases and J by 0 bases, 8 bases remained unmatched. CDR1 is SEHNR and CDR2 is FQNEAQ in the germline V gene (reference sequence). This CDR3 spans 15 amino acids. CDR3 coding DNA: TGTGCCAGCAACAAACAGGGGTCCTACCAAGAGACCCAGTACTTC. Amino acids: CASNKQGSYQETQYF.

This chain connects TRBV28 to TRBJ2-7; 10 bases agree with TRBD1. The V and J ends lost 5 bases and 4 bases, in that order; junction bases with no gene match: 8. Germline V lookup: CDR1 MDHEN, CDR2 SYDVKM. This CDR3 is 15 amino acids long. The CDR3 DNA reads as TGTGCCAGCAGTCCCCCCGGGACAGGGGAGTACGAGCAGTACTTC. Translating it yields CASSPPGTGEYEQYF.

This clone was detected once. The chain employs TRBV11-2 and TRBJ1-6; D possibly corresponds to TRBD1 (5 bases). Germline V lookup: CDR1 SGHAT, CDR2 FQNNGV. V dropped 8 bases and J dropped 7 bases, with 21 bases sitting between them. The CDR3 totals 16 residues. This CDR3 is CASCTAGGRGNSPLHF. CDR3 coding DNA: TGTGCCAGCTGCACCGCTGGAGGTCGGGGGAATTCACCCCTCCACTTT.

This clone came up once. The genes are TRBV15 and TRBJ1-2; TRBD1 matches 8 bases. The CDR3 length is 13 residues. Germline V gene data show CDR1 as LNHNV and CDR2 as YYDKDF (reference sequence). The V and J ends lost 5 bases and 5 bases, in that order; junction bases with no gene match: 4. The chain's CDR3 is CATSVDRGYGYTF. In DNA, the CDR3 is TGTGCCACCAGCGTAGACAGGGGATATGGCTACACCTTC.